The 8 T cell receptor beta chains below come from one sample, sequenced in a study of T cells after yellow fever vaccination. Each CDR3 protein gets one entry after TCRdb re-called the 5' RACE reads with MiXCR. The data contain around 610,000 distinct CDR3 sequences, approximately 13% of them singletons. The starting material was PBMCs, obtained on the day of the yellow fever booster vaccination. The receptor set was obtained from a man aged 25 to 40 who received the YFV17D yellow fever vaccine.

The V gene is TRBV7-7, the J gene TRBJ2-2, with 8 bases matching TRBD2. Germline CDR1 SSHAT, CDR2 FNYEAQ (reference sequence). This CDR3 is 15 amino acids long. Losses at the gene ends were 2 bases for V and 4 bases for J; bases not matched to a gene: 3. DNA of the CDR3: TGTGCCAGCAGCTTAACGGGAGGGTTCACCGGGGAGCTGTTTTTT. Translating it yields CASSLTGGFTGELFF.

This clonotype was picked up many times. The CDR3 loop is CASRAGPYEQYF. The DNA of the CDR3 is TGCGCCAGCAGGGCGGGGCCCTACGAGCAGTACTTC. The gene calls are TRBV5-1 and TRBJ2-7; tentatively, D is TRBD2 (6 bases). Germline CDR1 SGHRS, CDR2 YFSETQ. Trimming cost V 5 bases and J 2 bases, with 8 bases left between them. The CDR3 is made up of 12 amino acids.

This clonotype was observed a few times. The V call is TRBV5-6, the J call TRBJ2-1; 7 nucleotides align to TRBD1. Germline lookup yields CDR1 SGHDT and CDR2 YYEEEE. The CDR3 runs to 13 residues. V dropped 4 bases and J dropped 8; count of bases not matched to a gene: 6. Here the CDR3 reads CASSPTGEYEQFF. CDR3 coding DNA: TGTGCCAGCAGCCCAACAGGGGAATATGAGCAGTTCTTC. The full variable domain, its missing parts supplied by reference TRBV5-6 and TRBJ2-1, is DAGVTQSPTHLIKTRGQQVTLRCSPKSGHDTVSWYQQALGQGPQFIFQYYEEEERQRGNFPDRFSGHQFPNYSSELNVNALLLGDSALYLCASSPTGEYEQFFGPGTRLTVL.

This clonotype was recorded many times. The V call is TRBV7-9, the J call TRBJ2-1; D possibly corresponds to TRBD1 (6 bases). CDR1 and CDR2 (germline): SEHNR, FQNEAQ (reference sequence). V shed 3 bases and J shed 2 bases, with 11 bases lying between them. CDR3 length equals 15 residues. The CDR3 sequence: CASSLTGTTYNEQFF. CDR3 nucleotides: TGTGCCAGCAGCTTGACAGGAACTACCTACAATGAGCAGTTCTTC.

The chain combines TRBV12-3 or TRBV12-4 with TRBJ1-4, with 9 nucleotides matching TRBD1. This CDR3 is built from 15 residues. The V and J ends lost 2 bases and 10 bases, in that order; junction bases with no gene match: 8. The CDR3: CASSLLGQGTGKLFF. For the CDR3, the DNA is TGTGCCAGCAGTTTACTGGGACAGGGAACCGGAAAACTGTTTTTT.

Many counts were recorded for this clonotype. The genes are TRBV15 and TRBJ1-2; D not resolved. The CDR3 sequence is 15 residues long. Germline lookup yields CDR1 LNHNV and CDR2 YYDKDF (reference sequence). Trimming stripped 0 bases from V and 7 bases from J, with 15 bases between. The CDR3 here is CATSRDWGEGSGYTF. The CDR3 nucleotides read TGTGCCACCAGCAGAGATTGGGGTGAAGGGTCTGGCTACACCTTC.

This clonotype has just a few counts. This chain uses TRBV18 with TRBJ2-3; D is uncertain. Looked up from germline, CDR1 is KGHSH and CDR2 is LQKENI. This CDR3 is built from 16 residues. The ends were cut back, 3 bases at V and 2 bases at J, with 15 bases in the middle. CDR3 sequence reads: CASSPTSSSSTDTQYF. CDR3 bases: TGTGCCAGCTCACCGACGAGCAGCAGCTCCACAGATACGCAGTATTTT. Full variable domain (missing parts from reference TRBV18 and TRBJ2-3): NAGVMQNPRHLVRRRGQEARLRCSPMKGHSHVYWYRQLPEEGLKFMVYLQKENIIDESGMPKERFSAEFPKEGPSILRIQQVVRGDSAAYFCASSPTSSSSTDTQYFGPGTRLTVL.

This clonotype was seen only a few times. The rearrangement uses TRBV4-3 and TRBJ2-5, with a tentative D call TRBD2 (6 bases). V shed 4 bases and J shed 2 bases, with 11 bases lying between them. The germline V gene has CDR1 LGHNA and CDR2 YSLEER. The CDR3 has 14 amino acids. Here the CDR3 reads CASSRGLKQETQYF. DNA for the CDR3: TGCGCCAGCAGCCGGGGACTGAAACAAGAGACCCAGTACTTC.